Listed below are T cell receptor beta chains from one sample, sequenced in a study of cytomegalovirus exposure and HLA in healthy donors. Generated by immunoSEQ multiplex PCR, the TCRdb table keeps only in-frame clones and is missing some. Of some 95,000 clones in the sample, 70% to 75% were seen once. What was sequenced was PBMCs. The receptor set was obtained from a woman between 18 and 29 years old in good health and CMV-seropositive. Each CDR3 is given with its conserved first and last residue. D genes are given only for firm matches. Where a row states a size, it is once, few, many or the class of an expanded clone; other rows omit it.

D	J	size	V	DNA	CDR3
TRBD2	TRBJ2-1	.	TRBV4-1	TGCGCCAGCAGCCAAGAAACGTCTAGCGGGAAGGAGCAGTTCTTC	CASSQETSSGKEQFF
TRBD2	TRBJ2-2	few	TRBV5-1	TGCGCCAGCAGCTTGGGGGTAGCGGGAGCCACCGGGGAGCTGTTTTTT	CASSLGVAGATGELFF
.	TRBJ1-5	.	TRBV7-2	TGTGCCAGCAGCTGGGGCCAGGGTTTTCAGCCCCAGCATTTT	CASSWGQGFQPQHF
.	TRBJ2-6	medium-sized	TRBV15	TGTGCCACCAGCAACAGGGACTCTGGGGCCAACGTCCTGACTTTC	CATSNRDSGANVLTF
.	TRBJ1-1	once	TRBV25-1	TGTGCCAGCAGTCGGGGGGAAAAGATCGAAGCTTTCTTT	CASSRGEKIEAFF
TRBD1	TRBJ1-3	.	TRBV4-3	TGCGCCAGCAGCCAATGGACAGGGGCGACTGGAAACACCATATATTTT	CASSQWTGATGNTIYF
TRBD2	TRBJ2-3	.	TRBV19	TGTGCCAGTAGTATAGCGGGGACTAGCGGGAGGATAACAGATACGCAGTATTTT	CASSIAGTSGRITDTQYF
.	TRBJ1-5	.	TRBV7-6	TGTGCCAGCACCCTAGAGATCGGGGTGAATCAGCCCCAGCATTTT	CASTLEIGVNQPQHF
.	TRBJ1-1	once	TRBV5-4	TGTGCCAGCAGCTTGGACGGGTCTCGTAGCCCTTTCGAAGCTTTCTTT	CASSLDGSRSPFEAFF
.	TRBJ1-4	.	TRBV18	TGTGCCAGCTCACCGGCCAGGGGTAATGAAAAACTGTTTTTT	CASSPARGNEKLFF
TRBD2	TRBJ2-1	few	TRBV4-1	TGCGCCAGCAGCCAAGTACCCACCCCTGGGACTAGCGGGAGAGGTGAGCAGTTCTTC	CASSQVPTPGTSGRGEQFF
TRBD2	TRBJ2-5	.	TRBV7-9	TGTGCCAGCCGGACTAGCGGGGCCGAAGAGACCCAGTACTTC	CASRTSGAEETQYF
.	TRBJ2-3	few	TRBV7-3	TGTGCCAGCAGCTTAACTAGCCCCAGAGATACGCAGTATTTT	CASSLTSPRDTQYF
.	TRBJ2-4	.	TRBV7-2	TGTGCCAGCAGCTTTAGTGTAGAAAACATTCAGTACTTC	CASSFSVENIQYF
.	TRBJ1-5	.	TRBV27	TGTGCCAGCAGGACAGCAATTATAGCAATCAGCGTGGGGAGGGGCAATCAGCCCCAGCATTTT	CASRTAIIAISVGRGNQPQHF
.	TRBJ2-5	.	TRBV7-3	TGTGCCAGCAGCTCACGCGCGGGGCCTTATGAGACCCAGTACTTC	CASSSRAGPYETQYF
.	TRBJ1-4	.	TRBV4-3	TGCGCCAGCAGCCAAGATTCTACAGGGCGGGAGAAACTGTTTTTT	CASSQDSTGREKLFF
TRBD1	TRBJ1-4	once	TRBV19	TGTGCCAGTAACAGGGGGACTGAAAAACTGTTTTTT	CASNRGTEKLFF
.	TRBJ2-5	few	TRBV4-1	TGCGCCAGCAGCCAAGATGGGAGTAGCTACGAGACCCAGTACTTC	CASSQDGSSYETQYF
TRBD2	TRBJ2-3	.	TRBV4-2	TGTGCCAGCAGCCACCCGACTAGCGGGAGGTCAGATACGCAGTATTTT	CASSHPTSGRSDTQYF
TRBD1	TRBJ2-4	.	TRBV27	TGTGCCAGCAGTCCACGACAGGGGGCCCCCGAAATGGCCAAAAACATTCAGTACTTC	CASSPRQGAPEMAKNIQYF
TRBD1	TRBJ1-2	once	TRBV5-4	TGTGCCAGCAGCCTGGGGACAGGGGTCTATGGCTACACCTTC	CASSLGTGVYGYTF
.	TRBJ1-2	.	TRBV28	TGTGCCAGCGGATCCGGGACAACGGGCTATGGCTACACCTTC	CASGSGTTGYGYTF
TRBD1	TRBJ1-4	.	TRBV4-3	TGCGCCAGCAGCCAAGGGGCAGGGGGAGGAGTTGAAAAACTGTTTTTT	CASSQGAGGGVEKLFF
.	TRBJ2-2	.	TRBV5-1	TGCGCCAGCCGAGTGAGTGGCGGGGAGCTGTTTTTT	CASRVSGGELFF
TRBD2	TRBJ2-2	.	TRBV9	TGTGCCAGCAGCCCTTCTCCTAGCGGGAGGGCCTGGGGGGAGCTGTTTTTT	CASSPSPSGRAWGELFF
.	TRBJ2-1	.	TRBV4-2	TGTGCCAGCAGCCAAGCGAATGAGCAGTTCTTC	CASSQANEQFF
TRBD1	TRBJ2-5	.	TRBV10-3	TGTGCAGCAGGGGGTGGCGAGACCCAGTACTTC	CAAGGGETQYF
.	TRBJ2-7	.	TRBV20-1	TGCAGTGCAACGGACAATTACGAGCAGTACTTC	CSATDNYEQYF
TRBD1	TRBJ2-3	many	TRBV6-1	TGTGCCAGCAGTGAAGGACAGGGGGCAGATACGCAGTATTTT	CASSEGQGADTQYF
TRBD1	TRBJ2-7	.	TRBV27	TGTGCCAGCACTCGGGGGGGGACAGGGGCCCACGAGCAGTACTTC	CASTRGGTGAHEQYF
TRBD2	TRBJ2-1	few	TRBV7-2	TGTGCCAGCAGCTTATCAAGTCTAGCGGGAGTCAATGAGCAGTTCTTC	CASSLSSLAGVNEQFF
.	TRBJ2-1	.	TRBV28	TGTGCCAGCAGTTTTACCGGAGTAGGTAATGAGCAGTTCTTC	CASSFTGVGNEQFF
TRBD1	TRBJ1-1	once	TRBV5-4	TGTGCCAGCAGCCCGCGGACAGGGGGGGGTGTGAACACTGAAGCTTTCTTT	CASSPRTGGGVNTEAFF
.	TRBJ2-5	.	TRBV9	TGTGCCAGCAGCCAGGACGGGGGCCAAGAGACCCAGTACTTC	CASSQDGGQETQYF
.	TRBJ1-5	.	TRBV4-1	TGCGCCAGCAGCACACGGGGGGACAATCAGCCCCAGCATTTT	CASSTRGDNQPQHF
.	TRBJ2-7	.	TRBV4-1	TGCGCCAGCAGCCAGGACAGTCTGCTCTACGAGCAGTACTTC	CASSQDSLLYEQYF
TRBD1	TRBJ2-3	.	TRBV7-9	TGTGCCAGCAGCTTAGGTTGGGACAGGCAGTATTTT	CASSLGWDRQYF
TRBD2	TRBJ2-7	.	TRBV5-1	TGCGCCAGCAGAGTCGCGGGGGGGACTAGCGGAACCTACGAGCAGTACTTC	CASRVAGGTSGTYEQYF
.	TRBJ1-1	.	TRBV27	TGTGCCAGCAGTTTATCGACAGACACTGAAGCTTTCTTT	CASSLSTDTEAFF